These 11 T cell receptor beta chains originate from one sample sequenced in a study of identifying expanded T cells in peripheral blood (dated by TCRdb to between 2018 and 2021). Library preparation employed the immunoSEQ multiplex PCR assay. TCRdb carries this immuneACCESS record with in-frame sequences only. Its versions omit some clonotypes, under half of them owing to an unresolved V gene in the studies checked, with the rest unexplained. The sample contains approximately 92,000 clones, 85% of them found a single time. In total, the top ten clones hold around 4.5% of the sample. The sequenced sample consisted of blood. These receptors originate from a person aged 18 to 70 in good health.

This sequence joins TRBV4-1 and TRBJ2-5; D possibly corresponds to TRBD2 (7 bases). The germline CDR1 and CDR2 sequences are MGHRA and YSYEKL. The CDR3 length is 15 residues. V lost 4 bases and J 5 bases, leaving 17 bases between the germline ends. Written as DNA, the CDR3 is TGCGCCAGCAGCCCAACCATCGAGGGGGGGGAGACCCAGTACTTC. Amino acid sequence: CASSPTIEGGETQYF.

V is TRBV25-1 and J is TRBJ1-3, with D uncertain. This CDR3 region has 15 residues. CDR1 and CDR2 (germline): MGHDK, SYGVNS. V was pared by 6 bases and J by 0 bases, with 12 bases between. The CDR3 nucleotides read TGTGCCAGCAGATCCTCCGGCGGCTCTGGAAACACCATATATTTT. As protein: CASRSSGGSGNTIYF.

CDR3 nucleotides: TGTGCCAGCAGCCAGGGACCCTCCCCAAGTAATTCACCCCTCCACTTT. This translates into CASSQGPSPSNSPLHF. V and J are TRBV7-2 and TRBJ1-6, with D tentatively TRBD1 (5 bases). The CDR3 spans 16 residues. Trimming removed 5 bases at V and 6 bases at J, with 17 bases between. From germline, CDR1 is SGHTA and CDR2 FQGNSA.

The chain recombines TRBV2 with TRBJ1-1; 8 nucleotides align to TRBD1. This CDR3 region has 15 residues. The ends lost 0 bases at V and 11 bases at J; junction bases unmatched: 11. Germline V CDR1 and CDR2: SNHLY, FYNNEI. Written as DNA, the CDR3 is TGTGCCAGCAGTGAAGCTTACAAGGGACAGGTTCTGGCTTTCTTT. Its translation: CASSEAYKGQVLAFF.

This chain connects TRBV6-5 to TRBJ1-4; 8 bases are shared with TRBD1. CDR1 and CDR2 (germline): MNHEY, SVGAGI. The CDR3 is 16 amino acids. V shed 2 bases and J 3 bases; nucleotides not matched to a gene: 5. CDR3 nucleotides: TGTGCCAGCAGTTACCACCAGGGGGCTCCTAATGAAAAACTGTTTTTT. It yields the protein CASSYHQGAPNEKLFF.

This clone showed up just a few times. This likely reflects a read error, since a far larger clone is one base away. The same CDR3 arises from other DNA sequences in this sample as well. The CDR3 DNA sequence: TGTGCCAGCAGCCCTTGGGCAGGGAGGGCCGAGCAGTTCTTC. It codes for CASSPWAGRAEQFF. The chain joins TRBV7-2 to TRBJ2-1; 7 nucleotides match TRBD2. The CDR3 is 14 residues long. Per germline, CDR1 SGHTA and CDR2 FQGNSA. Germline trimming cut 5 bases from V and 10 bases from J; bases unmatched to any gene: 11.

This clone was observed a single time. Written as DNA, the CDR3 is TGTGCCAGCAGAATCCCCAGGGACACCGGGGAGCTGTTTTTT. Translation: CASRIPRDTGELFF. The chain employs TRBV6-5 and TRBJ2-2; weak D call: TRBD1 (5 bases). Germline CDR1 and CDR2: MNHEY and SVGAGI. The V gene lost 6 bases and the J gene lost 3 bases, with 11 bases spanning the gap. The CDR3 covers 14 residues.

The gene calls are TRBV5-5 and TRBJ2-5, with 13 bases fitting TRBD2. The germline V gene has CDR1 SGHKS and CDR2 YYEKEE (reference sequence). J gave up 4 bases and V 1 base, and 7 bases lay outside the gene matches. The CDR3 sequence is 17 residues long. In DNA, the CDR3 is TGTGCCAGCAGCTTGACCCCGGGACTAGCGGGGCCAGAGACCCAGTACTTC. Translation: CASSLTPGLAGPETQYF.

The rearrangement uses TRBV30 and TRBJ2-7; TRBD2 matches at 9 bases. In germline, CDR1 is GTSNPN, CDR2 SVGIG (reference sequence). Trimming removed 0 bases from V and 3 bases from J; junction bases left unmatched: 3. This CDR3 comprises 14 residues. CDR3 amino acids: CAWSVGTSSYEQYF. CDR3 coding DNA: TGTGCCTGGAGTGTAGGGACTAGCAGCTACGAGCAGTACTTC.

V is TRBV2 and J is TRBJ2-7; 8 bases agree with TRBD1. The germline CDR1 and CDR2 sequences are SNHLY and FYNNEI. V lost 2 bases, J lost 4 bases, and 7 bases stayed unmatched. The CDR3 consists of 15 residues. This CDR3 is CASSERTGNGYEQYF. As DNA, the CDR3 is TGTGCCAGCAGTGAACGGACAGGGAATGGGTACGAGCAGTACTTC. Filled out from reference TRBV2 and TRBJ2-7, the complete variable domain reads EPEVTQTPSHQVTQMGQEVILRCVPISNHLYFYWYRQILGQKVEFLVSFYNNEISEKSEIFDDQFSVERPDGSNFTLKIRSTKLEDSAMYFCASSERTGNGYEQYFGPGTRLTVT.

J is TRBJ1-1 and V is TRBV6-5; the D gene is possibly TRBD1 (5 bases). Deletions cut 5 bases from V and 10 bases from J, with 14 bases between. The CDR3 totals 12 residues. Germline V gene lookup returns CDR1 MNHEY and CDR2 SVGAGI. The CDR3, as DNA: TGTGCCAGCAGTATCTTAGTGGGGGGAGCTTTCTTT. Translated: CASSILVGGAFF.